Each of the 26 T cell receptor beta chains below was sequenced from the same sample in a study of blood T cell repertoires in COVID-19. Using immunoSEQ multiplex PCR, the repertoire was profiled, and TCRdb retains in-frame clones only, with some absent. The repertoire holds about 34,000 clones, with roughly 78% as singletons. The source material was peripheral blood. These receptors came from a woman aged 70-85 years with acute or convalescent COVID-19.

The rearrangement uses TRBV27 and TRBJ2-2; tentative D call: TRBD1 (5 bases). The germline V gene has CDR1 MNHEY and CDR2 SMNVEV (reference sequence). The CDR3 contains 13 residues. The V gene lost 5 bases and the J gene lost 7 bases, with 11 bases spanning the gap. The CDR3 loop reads CASSERTFGELFF. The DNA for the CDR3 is TGTGCCAGCAGTGAAAGGACATTCGGGGAGCTGTTTTTT.

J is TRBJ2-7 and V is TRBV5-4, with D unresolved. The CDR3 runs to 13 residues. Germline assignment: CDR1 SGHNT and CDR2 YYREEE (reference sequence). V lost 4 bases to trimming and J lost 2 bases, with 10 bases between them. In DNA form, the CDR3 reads TGTGCCAGCAGCCAAACAGACACCTACGAGCAGTACTTC. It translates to CASSQTDTYEQYF.

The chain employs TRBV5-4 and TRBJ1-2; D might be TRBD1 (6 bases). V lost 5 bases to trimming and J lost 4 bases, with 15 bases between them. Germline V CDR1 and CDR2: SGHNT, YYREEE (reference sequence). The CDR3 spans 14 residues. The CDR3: CASRDDRNLYGYTF. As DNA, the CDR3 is TGTGCCAGCAGGGACGACAGGAACCTCTATGGCTACACCTTC.

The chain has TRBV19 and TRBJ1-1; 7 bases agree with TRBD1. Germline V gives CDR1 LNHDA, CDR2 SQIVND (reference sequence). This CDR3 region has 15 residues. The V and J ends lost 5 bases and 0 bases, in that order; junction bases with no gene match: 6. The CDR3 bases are TGTGCCAGTAGTCCACGGGACAGTATGAACACTGAAGCTTTCTTT. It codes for CASSPRDSMNTEAFF.

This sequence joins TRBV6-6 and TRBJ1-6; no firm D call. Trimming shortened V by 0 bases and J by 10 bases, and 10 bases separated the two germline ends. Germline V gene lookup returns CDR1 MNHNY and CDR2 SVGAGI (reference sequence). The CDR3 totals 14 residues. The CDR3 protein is CASSYSKAGSPLHF. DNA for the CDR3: TGTGCCAGCAGTTACTCGAAGGCGGGATCACCCCTCCACTTT.

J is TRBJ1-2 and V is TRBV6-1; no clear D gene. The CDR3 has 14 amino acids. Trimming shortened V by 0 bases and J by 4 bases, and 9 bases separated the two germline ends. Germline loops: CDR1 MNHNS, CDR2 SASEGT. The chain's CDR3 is CASSEAGGSYGYTF. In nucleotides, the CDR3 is TGTGCCAGCAGTGAAGCTGGAGGCTCCTATGGCTACACCTTC.

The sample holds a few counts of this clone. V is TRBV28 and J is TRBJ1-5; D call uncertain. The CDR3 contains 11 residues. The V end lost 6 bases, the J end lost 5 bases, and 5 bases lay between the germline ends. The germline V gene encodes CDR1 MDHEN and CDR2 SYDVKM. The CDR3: CASSNYQPQHF. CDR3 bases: TGTGCCAGCAGCAACTATCAGCCCCAGCATTTT.

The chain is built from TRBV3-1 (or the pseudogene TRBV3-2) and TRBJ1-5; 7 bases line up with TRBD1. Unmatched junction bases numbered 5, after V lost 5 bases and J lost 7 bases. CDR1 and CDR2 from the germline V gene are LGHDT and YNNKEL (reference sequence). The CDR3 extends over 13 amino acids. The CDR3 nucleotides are TGTGCCAGCAGCTCAGGGGGAGGACAGCCCCAGCATTTT. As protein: CASSSGGGQPQHF.

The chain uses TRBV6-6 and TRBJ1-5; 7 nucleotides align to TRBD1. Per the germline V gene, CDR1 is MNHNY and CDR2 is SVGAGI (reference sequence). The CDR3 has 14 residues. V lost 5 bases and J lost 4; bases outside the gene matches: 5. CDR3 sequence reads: CASSTGTENQPQHF. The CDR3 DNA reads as TGTGCCAGCAGTACCGGGACAGAGAATCAGCCCCAGCATTTT.

CDR3 region: CSVDAGGQSGTDTQYF. For the CDR3, the DNA is TGCAGCGTTGATGCGGGGGGACAGTCCGGCACAGATACGCAGTATTTT. J is TRBJ2-3 and V is TRBV29-1; possibly TRBD2 for D (8 bases). Germline V gene data show CDR1 as SQVTM and CDR2 as ANQGSEA. The ends were cut back, 3 bases at V and 1 base at J, with 17 bases in the middle. The CDR3 is 16 residues long.

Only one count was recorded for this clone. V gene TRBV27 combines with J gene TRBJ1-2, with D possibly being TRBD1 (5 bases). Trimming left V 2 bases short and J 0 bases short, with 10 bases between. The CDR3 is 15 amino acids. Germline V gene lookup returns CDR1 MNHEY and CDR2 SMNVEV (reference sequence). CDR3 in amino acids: CASSLSRGANYGYTF. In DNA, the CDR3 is TGTGCCAGCAGTTTAAGTCGGGGGGCTAACTATGGCTACACCTTC.

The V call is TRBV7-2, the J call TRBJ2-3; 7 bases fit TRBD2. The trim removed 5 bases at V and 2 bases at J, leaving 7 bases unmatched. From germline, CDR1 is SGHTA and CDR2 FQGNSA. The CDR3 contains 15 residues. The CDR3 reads CASSLGGWNTDTQYF. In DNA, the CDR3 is TGTGCCAGCAGCCTGGGGGGGTGGAACACAGATACGCAGTATTTT.

The CDR3 nucleotides are TGTGCCAGCAGGGCCCTACTAGCGGGAGATACTAATGAGCAGTTCTTC. It yields the protein CASRALLAGDTNEQFF. The genes are TRBV2 and TRBJ2-1; 11 bases match TRBD2. Trimming at V came to 6 bases and at J to 7 bases, leaving 11 bases not matched to a gene. In germline, CDR1 is SNHLY, CDR2 FYNNEI. The CDR3 runs 16 residues.

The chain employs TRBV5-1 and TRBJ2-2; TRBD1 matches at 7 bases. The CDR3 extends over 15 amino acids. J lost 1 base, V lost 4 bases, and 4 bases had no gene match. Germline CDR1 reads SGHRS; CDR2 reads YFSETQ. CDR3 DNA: TGCGCCAGCAGCCCGGGACAGCTGAACACCGGGGAGCTGTTTTTT. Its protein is CASSPGQLNTGELFF.

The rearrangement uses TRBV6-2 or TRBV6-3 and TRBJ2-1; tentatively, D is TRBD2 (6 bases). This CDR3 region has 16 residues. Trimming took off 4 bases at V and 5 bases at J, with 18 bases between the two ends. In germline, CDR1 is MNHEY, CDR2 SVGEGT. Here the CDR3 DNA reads TGTGCCAGCAGTTCCCCCGGGGGTGACGGCCACAATGAGCAGTTCTTC. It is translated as CASSSPGGDGHNEQFF.

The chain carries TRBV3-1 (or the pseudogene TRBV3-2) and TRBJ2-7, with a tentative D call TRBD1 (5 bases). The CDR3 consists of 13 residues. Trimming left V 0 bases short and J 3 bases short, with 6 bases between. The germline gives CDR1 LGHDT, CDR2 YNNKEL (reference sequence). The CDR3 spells CASSQDQGYEQYF. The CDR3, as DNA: TGTGCCAGCAGCCAAGATCAGGGCTACGAGCAGTACTTC.

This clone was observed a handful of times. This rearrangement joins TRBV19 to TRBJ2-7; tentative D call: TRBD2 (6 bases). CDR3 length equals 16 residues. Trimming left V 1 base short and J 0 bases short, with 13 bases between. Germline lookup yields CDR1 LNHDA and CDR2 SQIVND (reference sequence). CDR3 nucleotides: TGTGCCAGTAGTATAGGGGGGGACCGTAGCTCCTACGAGCAGTACTTC. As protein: CASSIGGDRSSYEQYF.

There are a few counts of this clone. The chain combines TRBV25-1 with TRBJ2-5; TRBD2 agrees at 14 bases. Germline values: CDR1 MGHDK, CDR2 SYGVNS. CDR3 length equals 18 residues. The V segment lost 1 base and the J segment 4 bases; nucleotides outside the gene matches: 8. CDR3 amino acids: CASSEWGWGTSGRETQYF. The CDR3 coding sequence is TGTGCCAGCAGTGAATGGGGCTGGGGGACTAGCGGGAGAGAGACCCAGTACTTC. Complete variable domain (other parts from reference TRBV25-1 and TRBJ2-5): EADIYQTPRYLVIGTGKKITLECSQTMGHDKMYWYQQDPGMELHLIHYSYGVNSTEKGDLSSESTVSRIRTEHFPLTLESARPSHTSQYLCASSEWGWGTSGRETQYFGPGTRLLVL.

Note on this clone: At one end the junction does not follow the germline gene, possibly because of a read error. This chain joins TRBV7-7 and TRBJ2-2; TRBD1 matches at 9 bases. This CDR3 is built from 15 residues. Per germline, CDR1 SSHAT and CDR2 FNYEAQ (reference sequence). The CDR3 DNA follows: TGTGCTAGCAGCTTAGGGACAGGGTCCACCGGGGAGCTGTTTTTT. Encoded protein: CASSLGTGSTGELFF.

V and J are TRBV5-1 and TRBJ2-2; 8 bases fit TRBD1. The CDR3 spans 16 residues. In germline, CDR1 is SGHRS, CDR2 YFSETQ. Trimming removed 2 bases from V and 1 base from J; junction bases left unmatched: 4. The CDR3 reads CASSLLQGVNTGELFF. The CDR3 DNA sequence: TGCGCCAGCAGCTTATTACAGGGGGTGAACACCGGGGAGCTGTTTTTT.

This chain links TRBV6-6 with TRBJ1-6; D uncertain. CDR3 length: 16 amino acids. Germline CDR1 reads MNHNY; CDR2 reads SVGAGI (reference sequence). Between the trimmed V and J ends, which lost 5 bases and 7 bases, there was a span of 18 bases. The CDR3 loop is CASSRPQNLRNSPLHF. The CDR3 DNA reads TGTGCCAGCAGTCGACCCCAAAACTTGAGAAATTCACCCCTCCACTTT.

The CDR3 bases are TGTGCCAGCAGCCCAGGGGGAACCTACAATGAGCAGTTCTTC. Its translation is CASSPGGTYNEQFF. The genes are TRBV28 and TRBJ2-1; 7 bases agree with TRBD1. With 6 bases clipped from V and 2 bases from J, the junction kept 4 bases outside the gene matches. The CDR3 loop spans 14 amino acids. CDR1 is MDHEN and CDR2 is SYDVKM in the germline V gene. The full variable domain, completed using reference TRBV28 and TRBJ2-1, is DVKVTQSSRYLVKRTGEKVFLECVQDMDHENMFWYRQDPGLGLRLIYFSYDVKMKEKGDIPEGYSVSREKKERFSLILESASTNQTSMYLCASSPGGTYNEQFFGPGTRLTVL.

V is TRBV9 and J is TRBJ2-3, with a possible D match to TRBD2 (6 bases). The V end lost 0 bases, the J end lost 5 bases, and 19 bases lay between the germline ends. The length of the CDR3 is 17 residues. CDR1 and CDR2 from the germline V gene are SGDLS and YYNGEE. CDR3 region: CASSVGDSGYSLDTQYF. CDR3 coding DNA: TGTGCCAGCAGCGTAGGGGATAGCGGTTACTCGCTAGATACGCAGTATTTT.

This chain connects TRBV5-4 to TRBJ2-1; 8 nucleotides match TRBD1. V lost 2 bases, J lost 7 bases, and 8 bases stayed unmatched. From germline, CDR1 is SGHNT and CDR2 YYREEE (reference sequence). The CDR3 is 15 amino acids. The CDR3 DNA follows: TGTGCCAGCAGCTTTAGGCAGGGGGCGCGGAATGAGCAGTTCTTC. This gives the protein CASSFRQGARNEQFF.

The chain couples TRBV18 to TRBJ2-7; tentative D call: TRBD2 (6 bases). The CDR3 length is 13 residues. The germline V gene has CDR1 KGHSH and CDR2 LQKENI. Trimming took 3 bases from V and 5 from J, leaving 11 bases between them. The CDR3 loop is CASSPWDFHEQYF. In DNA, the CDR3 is TGTGCCAGCTCACCTTGGGACTTCCACGAGCAGTACTTC.

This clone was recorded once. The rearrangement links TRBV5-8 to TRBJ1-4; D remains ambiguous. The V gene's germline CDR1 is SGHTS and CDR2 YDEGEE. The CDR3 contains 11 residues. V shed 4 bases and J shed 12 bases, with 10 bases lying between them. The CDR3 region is CASSREVELFF. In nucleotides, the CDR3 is TGTGCCAGCAGCCGGGAAGTGGAACTGTTTTTT.